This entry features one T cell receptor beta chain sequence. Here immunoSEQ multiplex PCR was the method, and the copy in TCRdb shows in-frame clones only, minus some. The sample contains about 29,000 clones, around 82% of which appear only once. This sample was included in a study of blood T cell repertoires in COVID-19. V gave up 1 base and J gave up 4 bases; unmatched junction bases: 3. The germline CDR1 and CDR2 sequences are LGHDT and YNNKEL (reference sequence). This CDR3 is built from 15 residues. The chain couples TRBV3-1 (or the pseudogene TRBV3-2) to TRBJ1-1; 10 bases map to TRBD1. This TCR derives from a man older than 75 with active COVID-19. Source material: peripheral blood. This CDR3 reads CASSQGGQGFTEAFF. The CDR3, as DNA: TGTGCCAGCAGCCAAGGGGGACAGGGGTTCACTGAAGCTTTCTTT.